The entry below gives a single T cell receptor beta chain sequence along with its context. In the original processing: Researchers report that nucleated cell counts were estimated from reference gene primer amplification. Profiling relied on immunoSEQ multiplex PCR, and the TCRdb table lists in-frame clones only, not all of them. V and J calls and clone size follow that table, whereas D and trimming were derived from the DNA. Counted here are about 170,000 clones, more than 75% occurring once; the ten biggest clones make up about 2.1%. This sample was taken from a study of blood T cell repertoires in COVID-19. Across the whole study: Samples taken during acute and convalescent COVID-19 were collected in the United States, Italy and Spain. The cDNA or gDNA used as material had been derived from T cells, B-cell-depleted T cells, or PBMCs.

Trimming took 1 base from V and 3 from J; bases not matched to a gene: 6. CDR1 and CDR2 (germline): LGHNA, YSLEER. The CDR3 spans 16 residues. The source is a man aged 50-59 years who had recovered from COVID-19. The material sequenced was peripheral blood. This chain uses TRBV4-3 with TRBJ2-4; 7 bases fit TRBD1. Here the CDR3 reads CASSQVRGTDKNIQYF. CDR3 bases: TGCGCCAGCAGCCAAGTTAGGGGGACAGACAAAAACATTCAGTACTTC.